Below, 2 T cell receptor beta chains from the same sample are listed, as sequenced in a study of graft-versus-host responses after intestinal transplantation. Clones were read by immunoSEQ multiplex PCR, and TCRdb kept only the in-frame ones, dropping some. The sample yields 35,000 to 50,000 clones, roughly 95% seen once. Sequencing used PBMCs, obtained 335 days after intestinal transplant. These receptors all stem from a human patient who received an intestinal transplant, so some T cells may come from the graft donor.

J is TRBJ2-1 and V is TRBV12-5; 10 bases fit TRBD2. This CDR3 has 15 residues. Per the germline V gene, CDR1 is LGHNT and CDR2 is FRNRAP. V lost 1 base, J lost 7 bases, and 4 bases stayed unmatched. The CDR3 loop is CASGLAGTSANEQFF. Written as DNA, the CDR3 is TGTGCTAGTGGTTTGGCAGGGACTAGCGCAAATGAGCAGTTCTTC.

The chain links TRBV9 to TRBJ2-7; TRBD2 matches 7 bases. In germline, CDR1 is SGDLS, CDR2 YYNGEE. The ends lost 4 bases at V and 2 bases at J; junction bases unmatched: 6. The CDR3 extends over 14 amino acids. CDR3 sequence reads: CASSPERGPYEQYF. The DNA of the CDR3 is TGTGCCAGCAGCCCGGAGCGGGGACCCTACGAGCAGTACTTC.